The rows below give T cell receptor beta chains drawn from one sample of a study of blood T cell repertoires in COVID-19. Profiled with immunoSEQ multiplex PCR; TCRdb holds only in-frame clones, not every one. The sample includes roughly 100,000 clones, roughly 92% of them seen just once. Sequencing used peripheral blood. The origin of the receptors is a woman between 45 and 60 years old with COVID-19, enrolled during active disease. CDR3s include the opening cysteine and the closing phenylalanine or tryptophan. D genes are given only for firm matches. Some rows have no size entry. The others give once, few or many, or a class for an expanded clone.

D gene: -; J gene: TRBJ2-2; clone size: -; V gene: TRBV3-1/TRBV3-2; CDR3 DNA: TGTGCCAGCAGCCAAGTACAGTTCCGGGGGGCGAGCGGGGAGCTGTTTTTT; CDR3 protein: CASSQVQFRGASGELFF
D gene: TRBD1; J gene: TRBJ1-1; clone size: -; V gene: TRBV5-1; CDR3 DNA: TGCGCCAGCAGCTTGCAAGGGACAGGGTATGAAGCTTTCTTT; CDR3 protein: CASSLQGTGYEAFF
D gene: -; J gene: TRBJ1-1; clone size: once; V gene: TRBV5-1; CDR3 DNA: TGCGCCAGCAGCTTGTCGGCGGGGAGTAACACTGAAGCTTTCTTT; CDR3 protein: CASSLSAGSNTEAFF
D gene: TRBD2; J gene: TRBJ2-1; clone size: -; V gene: TRBV5-1; CDR3 DNA: TGCGCCAGCAGGACTAGCGGGGTCTATGAGCAGTTCTTC; CDR3 protein: CASRTSGVYEQFF
D gene: -; J gene: TRBJ2-7; clone size: -; V gene: TRBV27; CDR3 DNA: TGTGCCAGCAGTTTAGCGGGGCTTTCCTACGAGCAGTACTTC; CDR3 protein: CASSLAGLSYEQYF
D gene: TRBD2; J gene: TRBJ2-3; clone size: -; V gene: TRBV6-4; CDR3 DNA: TGTGCCAGCAGCTCGTCACCGGGACTAGGGACAGATACGCAGTATTTT; CDR3 protein: CASSSSPGLGTDTQYF
D gene: -; J gene: TRBJ1-2; clone size: -; V gene: TRBV5-1; CDR3 DNA: TGCGCCAGCAGCTTGGATCCGGGGTTGAGTGGCTACACCTTC; CDR3 protein: CASSLDPGLSGYTF
D gene: TRBD1; J gene: TRBJ2-1; clone size: -; V gene: TRBV19; CDR3 DNA: TGTGCCAGTAGTGGGACAGGGTTAGATACTGAGCAGTTCTTC; CDR3 protein: CASSGTGLDTEQFF
D gene: -; J gene: TRBJ1-2; clone size: -; V gene: TRBV12-5; CDR3 DNA: TGTGCTAGTGGCCGATGGCCCGACAGTACCCGTTTTTATGGCTACACCTTC; CDR3 protein: CASGRWPDSTRFYGYTF
D gene: -; J gene: TRBJ1-2; clone size: -; V gene: TRBV27; CDR3 DNA: TGTGCCAGCAGTTTAGGCAGGGCTGTTACCTATGGCTACACCTTC; CDR3 protein: CASSLGRAVTYGYTF
D gene: -; J gene: TRBJ2-1; clone size: -; V gene: TRBV24-1; CDR3 DNA: TGTGCCACCAGGGCAGGCTATGAGCAGTTCTTC; CDR3 protein: CATRAGYEQFF
D gene: -; J gene: TRBJ1-2; clone size: -; V gene: TRBV19; CDR3 DNA: TGTGCCAGTAGTATGGCCCTTTTAAGCGGCAAAGGCTACACCTTC; CDR3 protein: CASSMALLSGKGYTF
D gene: -; J gene: TRBJ1-5; clone size: -; V gene: TRBV19; CDR3 DNA: TGTGCCAGTAGTATCCAGGGCCCTCAGCCCCAGCATTTT; CDR3 protein: CASSIQGPQPQHF
D gene: -; J gene: TRBJ2-2; clone size: -; V gene: TRBV6-1; CDR3 DNA: TGTGCCAGCAGTGAAAGAAGGGGATCGAACACCGGGGAGCTGTTTTTT; CDR3 protein: CASSERRGSNTGELFF
D gene: -; J gene: TRBJ1-1; clone size: -; V gene: TRBV5-1; CDR3 DNA: TGCGCCAGCAGCTTGGCTGGCAGGGAAGTCACTGAAGCTTTCTTT; CDR3 protein: CASSLAGREVTEAFF
D gene: -; J gene: TRBJ2-1; clone size: -; V gene: TRBV19; CDR3 DNA: TGTGCCAGTAGTATACGACTAGTGGGCCACAATGAGCAGTTCTTC; CDR3 protein: CASSIRLVGHNEQFF
D gene: -; J gene: TRBJ1-1; clone size: -; V gene: TRBV19; CDR3 DNA: TGTGCCAGTAGTCTCGGGACACGTTGGAACACTGAAGCTTTCTTT; CDR3 protein: CASSLGTRWNTEAFF
D gene: -; J gene: TRBJ2-3; clone size: -; V gene: TRBV5-8; CDR3 DNA: TGTGCCAGCAGCTTGGCCGCGTACACAGATACGCAGTATTTT; CDR3 protein: CASSLAAYTDTQYF
D gene: -; J gene: TRBJ1-2; clone size: once; V gene: TRBV5-4; CDR3 DNA: TGTGCCAGCAGCTTGGGGAGGGGAGCTAACTATGGCTACACCTTC; CDR3 protein: CASSLGRGANYGYTF
D gene: -; J gene: TRBJ1-5; clone size: -; V gene: TRBV7-9; CDR3 DNA: TGTGCCAGCAGCTTAGAACTCCAGGGTGGCGGTCAGCCCCAGCATTTT; CDR3 protein: CASSLELQGGGQPQHF
D gene: TRBD2; J gene: TRBJ2-3; clone size: -; V gene: TRBV9; CDR3 DNA: TGTGCCAGCAGCGTAGTGGATAGCGGGGGACCCAATACGCAGTATTTT; CDR3 protein: CASSVVDSGGPNTQYF
D gene: TRBD1; J gene: TRBJ1-4; clone size: -; V gene: TRBV28; CDR3 DNA: TGTGCCGAACGCCGGCGGGACAGGGTCCCCGTGGAACTGTTTTTT; CDR3 protein: CAERRRDRVPVELFF
D gene: TRBD1; J gene: TRBJ1-5; clone size: -; V gene: TRBV19; CDR3 DNA: TGTGCCAGTAGTATAGGACAGGGGGCCCAGCCCCAGCATTTT; CDR3 protein: CASSIGQGAQPQHF
D gene: -; J gene: TRBJ1-2; clone size: -; V gene: TRBV11-2; CDR3 DNA: TGTGCCAGCAGCCCCGGTCTCGAGTATGGCTACACCTTC; CDR3 protein: CASSPGLEYGYTF
D gene: TRBD1; J gene: TRBJ1-1; clone size: -; V gene: TRBV11-2; CDR3 DNA: TGTGCCAGCAGCTTATCCCCAACAGGGGTGGCTTTCTTT; CDR3 protein: CASSLSPTGVAFF
D gene: -; J gene: TRBJ1-2; clone size: -; V gene: TRBV3-1/TRBV3-2; CDR3 DNA: TGTGCCAGCAGCCAAGTCATCCAGGGAAAGATAGGCTATGGCTACACCTTC; CDR3 protein: CASSQVIQGKIGYGYTF
D gene: TRBD1; J gene: TRBJ1-6; clone size: once; V gene: TRBV7-2; CDR3 DNA: TGTGCCAGCAGCCTTCAGGGGGCGGCTTCACCCCTCCACTTT; CDR3 protein: CASSLQGAASPLHF
D gene: TRBD1; J gene: TRBJ1-1; clone size: -; V gene: TRBV28; CDR3 DNA: TGTGCCAGCAGAGTCCACCGGACAGGGGGCCAGGAAGCTTTCTTT; CDR3 protein: CASRVHRTGGQEAFF
D gene: TRBD1; J gene: TRBJ1-1; clone size: -; V gene: TRBV28; CDR3 DNA: TGTGCCAGCAGGTCTAACTACAGGGGAGATACTGAAGCTTTCTTT; CDR3 protein: CASRSNYRGDTEAFF
D gene: -; J gene: TRBJ1-1; clone size: -; V gene: TRBV5-1; CDR3 DNA: TGCGCCAGCAGAATGGGGCTCCTAGACACTGAAGCTTTCTTT; CDR3 protein: CASRMGLLDTEAFF
D gene: -; J gene: TRBJ2-5; clone size: -; V gene: TRBV3-1/TRBV3-2; CDR3 DNA: TGTGCCAGCAGCCAGACGGGGTTAGAGACCCAGTACTTC; CDR3 protein: CASSQTGLETQYF
D gene: TRBD2; J gene: TRBJ2-5; clone size: once; V gene: TRBV11-2; CDR3 DNA: TGTGCCAGCAGCACTCGAACGGGATTAGCGGGGCAGACCCAGTACTTC; CDR3 protein: CASSTRTGLAGQTQYF
D gene: TRBD1; J gene: TRBJ2-7; clone size: -; V gene: TRBV19; CDR3 DNA: TGTGCCAGTAGCCCTGGACAGGGCCTCGAGCAGTACTTC; CDR3 protein: CASSPGQGLEQYF
D gene: -; J gene: TRBJ1-2; clone size: -; V gene: TRBV21-1; CDR3 DNA: TGTGCCAGCAGCAGCGCCAGTGGGGCCCCTAAATATGGCTACACCTTC; CDR3 protein: CASSSASGAPKYGYTF
D gene: -; J gene: TRBJ2-4; clone size: -; V gene: TRBV19; CDR3 DNA: TGTGCCAGTAGTATAGATCTAGTGGTCTTGAACATTCAGTACTTC; CDR3 protein: CASSIDLVVLNIQYF
D gene: -; J gene: TRBJ1-4; clone size: -; V gene: TRBV7-2; CDR3 DNA: TGTGCCAGCAGCTTAGCGCCGGGTTTTGAAAAACTGTTTTTT; CDR3 protein: CASSLAPGFEKLFF
D gene: -; J gene: TRBJ2-5; clone size: -; V gene: TRBV9; CDR3 DNA: TGTGCCAGCAGCACAGACCGGGGGTCCCGAGAGACCCAGTACTTC; CDR3 protein: CASSTDRGSRETQYF
D gene: -; J gene: TRBJ1-5; clone size: once; V gene: TRBV23-1; CDR3 DNA: TGCGCCAGCAGTCAATCGGGAGGGGCCGATCCCCAGCATTTT; CDR3 protein: CASSQSGGADPQHF
D gene: TRBD2; J gene: TRBJ2-3; clone size: once; V gene: TRBV27; CDR3 DNA: TGTGCCAGCACCCTGAGCGGGGGGTGGGGCACAGATACGCAGTATTTT; CDR3 protein: CASTLSGGWGTDTQYF
D gene: TRBD1; J gene: TRBJ2-3; clone size: -; V gene: TRBV29-1; CDR3 DNA: TGCAGCTTAGCAGGGACAGGGTCCGGGAATACGCAGTATTTT; CDR3 protein: CSLAGTGSGNTQYF
D gene: -; J gene: TRBJ2-7; clone size: -; V gene: TRBV28; CDR3 DNA: TGTGCCAGCAGTTTAATAACAGCCCCTTACGAGCAGTACTTC; CDR3 protein: CASSLITAPYEQYF
D gene: -; J gene: TRBJ1-2; clone size: once; V gene: TRBV28; CDR3 DNA: TGTGCCAGCAGGCCGGGACACTCAGAAGGCTACACCTTC; CDR3 protein: CASRPGHSEGYTF
D gene: -; J gene: TRBJ2-1; clone size: -; V gene: TRBV7-9; CDR3 DNA: TGTGCCAGCAGCTCCCAGGGAATGAGGAATGAGCAGTTCTTC; CDR3 protein: CASSSQGMRNEQFF
D gene: -; J gene: TRBJ1-1; clone size: -; V gene: TRBV7-6; CDR3 DNA: TGTGCCAGCAGCTTAGGTCAGGGATTGGGAGCTTTCTTT; CDR3 protein: CASSLGQGLGAFF
D gene: -; J gene: TRBJ1-1; clone size: -; V gene: TRBV10-3; CDR3 DNA: TGTGCCATCAGTGGGGGAGGCTCTAACACTGAAGCTTTCTTT; CDR3 protein: CAISGGGSNTEAFF
D gene: -; J gene: TRBJ1-6; clone size: -; V gene: TRBV25-1; CDR3 DNA: TGTGCCAGCAGTGATGGGGGGAATTCACCCCTCCACTTT; CDR3 protein: CASSDGGNSPLHF
D gene: TRBD2; J gene: TRBJ2-2; clone size: -; V gene: TRBV19; CDR3 DNA: TGTGCCAGTAGTTTACTAGCGGGGTCCGGGGAGCTGTTTTTT; CDR3 protein: CASSLLAGSGELFF
D gene: -; J gene: TRBJ1-4; clone size: -; V gene: TRBV28; CDR3 DNA: TGTGCCAGCAGTTTTGTGCAGGGAGGTATGGGTAATGAAAAACTGTTTTTT; CDR3 protein: CASSFVQGGMGNEKLFF
D gene: -; J gene: TRBJ1-2; clone size: -; V gene: TRBV7-8; CDR3 DNA: TGTGCCAGCAGCCGCCGGACAGCCCAAGATGGCTACACCTTC; CDR3 protein: CASSRRTAQDGYTF
D gene: -; J gene: TRBJ1-1; clone size: -; V gene: TRBV25-1; CDR3 DNA: TGTGCCAGCAGTGGGGGGGTTGGAGCTTTCTTT; CDR3 protein: CASSGGVGAFF
D gene: -; J gene: TRBJ2-1; clone size: once; V gene: TRBV5-4; CDR3 DNA: TGTGCCAGCAGCTTGGAATTGAGTGAAAATGAGCAGTTCTTC; CDR3 protein: CASSLELSENEQFF
D gene: -; J gene: TRBJ1-5; clone size: once; V gene: TRBV19; CDR3 DNA: TGTGCCAGTAGCCTGGGGGGGAGTCAGCCCCAGCATTTT; CDR3 protein: CASSLGGSQPQHF
D gene: TRBD2; J gene: TRBJ2-7; clone size: -; V gene: TRBV7-2; CDR3 DNA: TGTGCCAGCAGCTTGACACTAGCGGGGGGCTACGAGCAGTACTTC; CDR3 protein: CASSLTLAGGYEQYF
D gene: -; J gene: TRBJ1-2; clone size: once; V gene: TRBV5-1; CDR3 DNA: TGCGCCAGCAGCTTGGACGGGGGAGCCTTTTATGGCTACACCTTC; CDR3 protein: CASSLDGGAFYGYTF
D gene: -; J gene: TRBJ2-3; clone size: -; V gene: TRBV5-1; CDR3 DNA: TGCGCCAGCAGTATCGGCGGGGTGGTAGCAGATACGCAGTATTTT; CDR3 protein: CASSIGGVVADTQYF